One and the same sample provided the 30 T cell receptor beta chains below, sequenced in a study of cytomegalovirus exposure and HLA in healthy donors. A multiplex PCR was run with 60 Vbeta primers and 13 Jbeta primers. The repertoire was sequenced with immunoSEQ multiplex PCR; TCRdb's copy has only in-frame clones and lacks some. The data contain some 150,000 clones, about three quarters of them seen just once; the ten biggest clones take up 1.6%. Sequenced material: PBMCs. The receptors come from a female donor in good health and CMV-seronegative.

The chain employs TRBV6-5 and TRBJ2-5, with 8 bases identical to TRBD1. The J call is uncertain, as TRBJ2-7 better fits the DNA end. This CDR3 has 15 amino acids. In germline, CDR1 is MNHEY, CDR2 SVGAGI. CDR3 bases: TGTGCCAGCAGTTACTCACGGACAGGGAAAGACGAGCAGTACTTC. Translation gives CASSYSRTGKDEQYF.

This rearrangement joins TRBV7-9 to TRBJ2-1; 8 nucleotides align to TRBD1. The CDR3 is 15 amino acids. Germline values: CDR1 SEHNR, CDR2 FQNEAQ (reference sequence). With 4 bases clipped from V and 7 bases from J, the junction kept 9 bases outside the gene matches. The CDR3 nucleotides read TGTGCCAGCAGCTCCAAGGGGGACAGGTTAAATGAGCAGTTCTTC. Its translation is CASSSKGDRLNEQFF.

The gene calls are TRBV2 and TRBJ2-5, with TRBD2 identical over 9 bases. CDR3 size: 16 residues. J lost 4 bases, V lost 1 base, and 7 bases had no gene match. Looked up from germline, CDR1 is SNHLY and CDR2 is FYNNEI. CDR3: CASSEGLADASETQYF. The DNA of the CDR3 is TGTGCCAGCAGTGAAGGACTAGCGGACGCGTCAGAGACCCAGTACTTC.

This clone was observed a handful of times. The genes are TRBV6-6 and TRBJ1-1, with 8 positions matching TRBD1. The V gene end was trimmed by 6 bases and the J gene end by 4 bases; junction bases not matched to a gene: 10. The CDR3 is made up of 15 amino acids. The germline V gene has CDR1 MNHNY and CDR2 SVGAGI (reference sequence). The CDR3 reads CASSLRGQGGTEAFF. The CDR3 DNA reads TGTGCCAGCAGCCTCCGAGGACAGGGAGGCACTGAAGCTTTCTTT.

The V call is TRBV5-6, the J call TRBJ2-3; 7 positions agree with TRBD1. With 7 bases clipped from V and 2 bases from J, the junction kept 16 bases outside the gene matches. In germline, CDR1 is SGHDT, CDR2 YYEEEE. The CDR3 contains 17 residues. The DNA of the CDR3 is TGTGCCAGCCGGGGAATCCTCACAGGGGCGCTCACAGATACGCAGTATTTT. Its protein product is CASRGILTGALTDTQYF.

The chain carries TRBV9 and TRBJ2-1; 9 nucleotides match TRBD2. The V segment lost 2 bases and the J segment 6 bases; nucleotides outside the gene matches: 6. The CDR3 runs to 15 residues. CDR1 is SGDLS, CDR2 YYNGEE, per germline. The CDR3 coding sequence is TGTGCCAGCAGCGTGACCGGGACTAGCTCCAATGAGCAGTTCTTC. Translation gives CASSVTGTSSNEQFF. Full variable domain (missing parts from reference TRBV9 and TRBJ2-1): DSGVTQTPKHLITATGQRVTLRCSPRSGDLSVYWYQQSLDQGLQFLIQYYNGEERAKGNILERFSAQQFPDLHSELNLSSLELGDSALYFCASSVTGTSSNEQFFGPGTRLTVL.

With respect to this clone: A junction end diverges from the germline sequence, so it may reflect a read error. The chain has TRBV19 and TRBJ1-1; no clear D gene. The CDR3 totals 13 residues. From germline, CDR1 is LNHDA and CDR2 SQIVND (reference sequence). Written as DNA, the CDR3 is TGTGCCTCCCAGAGGGTGGAGAACACTGAAGTTTTCTTT. This codes for CASQRVENTEVFF.

This sequence joins TRBV6-6 and TRBJ2-1; 11 nucleotides line up with TRBD2. Looked up from germline, CDR1 is MNHNY and CDR2 is SVGAGI (reference sequence). V was pared by 5 bases and J by 2 bases, with 5 bases of the junction left unmatched. The CDR3 is made up of 16 amino acids. The CDR3 reads CASSQLAGEAYNEQFF. CDR3 nucleotides: TGTGCCAGCAGTCAACTAGCGGGGGAGGCCTACAATGAGCAGTTCTTC.

This clone has only a few counts. The genes are TRBV4-1 and TRBJ2-7, with no clear D. V lost 2 bases to trimming and J lost 0 bases, with 11 bases between them. The CDR3 is 15 amino acids. Germline V lookup: CDR1 MGHRA, CDR2 YSYEKL. The CDR3 DNA sequence: TGCGCCAGCAGCCAAAACCCGGCTAGCTCCTACGAGCAGTACTTC. It is translated as CASSQNPASSYEQYF.

Worth noting for this clone: Relative to the germline gene, one junction end is altered; a read error may explain this. The chain has TRBV7-7 and TRBJ2-2; TRBD1 matches 7 bases. Germline loops: CDR1 SSHAT, CDR2 FNYEAQ (reference sequence). CDR3 length: 14 residues. The CDR3, as DNA: TGTGCTAGCAGCCTGGGACAGTACACCGGGGAGCTGTTTTTT. Its translation is CASSLGQYTGELFF.

This chain joins TRBV9 and TRBJ1-2, with 8 bases that match TRBD1. The junction had 9 bases not matched to a gene; V was cut back by 4 bases and J by 4 bases. This CDR3 spans 15 amino acids. Germline V CDR1 and CDR2: SGDLS, YYNGEE. The CDR3 spells CASSPQGQEFYGYTF. CDR3 nucleotides: TGTGCCAGCAGCCCCCAGGGACAGGAGTTCTATGGCTACACCTTC.

The chain is built from TRBV5-1 and TRBJ2-1; 12 nucleotides agree with TRBD2. The CDR3 contains 16 residues. J gave up 7 bases and V 4 bases, and 9 bases lay outside the gene matches. In germline, CDR1 is SGHRS, CDR2 YFSETQ. CDR3 DNA sequence: TGCGCCAGCAGCCCATCCGGACTAGCGGGACCAAATGAGCAGTTCTTC. Translating it yields CASSPSGLAGPNEQFF. The whole variable domain, remainder taken from reference TRBV5-1 and TRBJ2-1, is KAGVTQTPRYLIKTRGQQVTLSCSPISGHRSVSWYQQTPGQGLQFLFEYFSETQRNKGNFPGRFSGRQFSNSRSEMNVSTLELGDSALYLCASSPSGLAGPNEQFFGPGTRLTVL.

This clone was seen only once. This chain links TRBV6-5 with TRBJ2-7; 8 nucleotides line up with TRBD2. Per germline, CDR1 MNHEY and CDR2 SVGAGI. The CDR3 covers 16 residues. V lost 2 bases, J lost 5 bases, and 11 bases stayed unmatched. In DNA form, the CDR3 reads TGTGCCAGCAGTTACCAGTCTAGCGGGTTGTCGGACGAGCAGTACTTC. Amino acids: CASSYQSSGLSDEQYF.

The V and J genes are TRBV15 and TRBJ1-6, with a tentative D call TRBD1 (6 bases). CDR1 and CDR2 (germline): LNHNV, YYDKDF (reference sequence). Trimming removed 1 base from V and 8 bases from J, with 12 bases in between. The CDR3 extends over 15 amino acids. This CDR3 reads CATSRGGTYYSPLHF. Here the CDR3 DNA reads TGTGCCACCAGCAGAGGAGGGACATATTATTCACCCCTCCACTTT.

The table lists this clone with a few counts. This chain links TRBV10-2 with TRBJ2-3, with 8 bases aligning to TRBD1. The germline V gene has CDR1 WSHSY and CDR2 SAAADI. The CDR3 is 17 amino acids. The J segment lost 3 bases and the V segment lost 3 bases, leaving 11 bases of the junction unmatched. The CDR3 region is CASSDWQGASRTDTQYF. Here the CDR3 DNA reads TGCGCCAGCAGTGATTGGCAGGGGGCAAGTAGGACAGATACGCAGTATTTT.

V gene TRBV19 combines with J gene TRBJ1-1; D remains unclear. CDR3 length equals 14 residues. Germline V gene lookup returns CDR1 LNHDA and CDR2 SQIVND (reference sequence). Trimming removed 5 bases at V and 3 bases at J, with 13 bases between. The CDR3 DNA reads TGTGCCAGTAGTCCCGGGTGGATCGACACTGAAGCTTTCTTT. Translation: CASSPGWIDTEAFF.

This chain links TRBV6-1 with TRBJ2-5; a weak D match, TRBD1 (6 bases). The J call may be mistaken, given a closer DNA end match to TRBJ2-7. Germline-derived CDR1 and CDR2 are MNHNS and SASEGT. The CDR3 consists of 12 residues. As DNA, the CDR3 is TGTGCCAGCAGTGGGACAGTTTACGAGCAGTACTTC. Residues: CASSGTVYEQYF.

The chain couples TRBV2 to TRBJ1-1; no definite D call. Per germline, CDR1 SNHLY and CDR2 FYNNEI. Trimming pared 3 bases from V and 1 base from J, leaving 6 bases between. The CDR3 contains 13 residues. CDR3 bases: TGTGCCAGCAGTGAGAGAGAGAACACTGAAGCTTTCTTT. It specifies CASSERENTEAFF. The full variable domain, with the rest looked up from reference TRBV2 and TRBJ1-1, is EPEVTQTPSHQVTQMGQEVILRCVPISNHLYFYWYRQILGQKVEFLVSFYNNEISEKSEIFDDQFSVERPDGSNFTLKIRSTKLEDSAMYFCASSERENTEAFFGQGTRLTVV.

The chain carries TRBV5-1 and TRBJ1-4; a possible D gene is TRBD1 (5 bases). The CDR3 consists of 17 residues. The germline V gene has CDR1 SGHRS and CDR2 YFSETQ. V was pared by 2 bases and J by 0 bases, with 14 bases between. CDR3 protein: CASSFRGGEATNEKLFF. The CDR3, as DNA: TGCGCCAGCAGCTTTCGGGGCGGGGAAGCAACTAATGAAAAACTGTTTTTT.

The chain recombines TRBV28 with TRBJ2-7; 9 bases agree with TRBD1. Trimming at V came to 5 bases and at J to 2 bases, leaving 4 bases not matched to a gene. Germline values: CDR1 MDHEN, CDR2 SYDVKM. The CDR3 has 14 residues. This CDR3 reads CASSGTGWTYEQYF. CDR3 nucleotide sequence: TGTGCCAGCAGTGGGACAGGGTGGACCTACGAGCAGTACTTC. Supplemented by reference TRBV28 and TRBJ2-7, the full variable domain reads DVKVTQSSRYLVKRTGEKVFLECVQDMDHENMFWYRQDPGLGLRLIYFSYDVKMKEKGDIPEGYSVSREKKERFSLILESASTNQTSMYLCASSGTGWTYEQYFGPGTRLTVT.

This clone has a handful of counts. Written as DNA, the CDR3 is TGCAGCGGCGGACAGGGCGTTTTGGATGGCTACACCTTC. Amino acid sequence: CSGGQGVLDGYTF. The V call is TRBV29-1, the J call TRBJ1-2; TRBD1 matches 8 bases. The CDR3 sequence is 13 residues long. In germline, CDR1 is SQVTM, CDR2 ANQGSEA. Trimming removed 7 bases from V and 6 bases from J; junction bases left unmatched: 10. The variable domain in full, with the rest retrieved from reference TRBV29-1 and TRBJ1-2, is SAVISQKPSRDICQRGTSLTIQCQVDSQVTMMFWYRQQPGQSLTLIATANQGSEATYESGFVIDKFPISRPNLTFSTLTVSNMSPEDSSIYLCSGGQGVLDGYTFGSGTRLTVV.

This clone occurred a few times. The chain employs TRBV20-1 and TRBJ2-5; D is unclear. The last part of the DNA fits TRBJ2-7 better; the J call may be wrong. The CDR3 is 10 amino acids. Germline CDR1 reads DFQATT; CDR2 reads SNEGSKA (reference sequence). The CDR3 loop reads CSASPYEQYF. The CDR3, as DNA: TGCAGTGCTAGCCCATACGAGCAGTACTTC.

This sequence joins TRBV11-3 and TRBJ1-2, with 7 bases fitting TRBD1. The V gene end was trimmed by 2 bases and the J gene end by 4 bases; junction bases not matched to a gene: 4. The CDR3 runs 14 residues. CDR1 and CDR2 (germline): SGHNT, YENEEA. This chain's CDR3 is CASSLNRGGYGYTF. The CDR3 bases are TGTGCCAGCAGCTTAAACAGGGGAGGCTATGGCTACACCTTC.

The chain is built from TRBV7-2 and TRBJ1-5, with TRBD1 matching 7 bases. This CDR3 spans 14 amino acids. Germline-derived CDR1 and CDR2 are SGHTA and FQGNSA. J lost 1 base, V lost 6 bases, and 3 bases had no gene match. The CDR3 region has the DNA TGTGCCAGCAGACAGACAGGGAGCAATCAGCCCCAGCATTTT. Translation: CASRQTGSNQPQHF. The variable domain in full, completed from reference TRBV7-2 and TRBJ1-5, reads GAGVSQSPSNKVTEKGKDVELRCDPISGHTALYWYRQSLGQGLEFLIYFQGNSAPDKSGLPSDRFSAERTGGSVSTLTIQRTQQEDSAVYLCASRQTGSNQPQHFGDGTRLSIL.

This clone was recorded once. This chain joins TRBV6-5 and TRBJ1-2; 7 nucleotides match TRBD1. The trim removed 2 bases at V and 4 bases at J, leaving 4 bases unmatched. There are 14 residues in the CDR3. The germline gives CDR1 MNHEY, CDR2 SVGAGI. Written as DNA, the CDR3 is TGTGCCAGCAGTTACGCCGGGACAGCCTATGGCTACACCTTC. This gives the protein CASSYAGTAYGYTF.

This clone was seen a single time. J is TRBJ2-2 and V is TRBV27; 16 bases are a match to TRBD2. The CDR3 loop spans 19 amino acids. The ends lost 6 bases at V and 4 bases at J; junction bases unmatched: 11. CDR1 and CDR2 (germline): MNHEY, SMNVEV (reference sequence). CDR3 DNA: TGTGCCAGCAGATTCAAGGGACTAGCGGGGGGGCCTGTCACCGGGGAGCTGTTTTTT. Protein sequence: CASRFKGLAGGPVTGELFF.

This clone has only a few counts. The V and J genes are TRBV6-6 and TRBJ1-6; D might be TRBD1 (5 bases). This CDR3 has 13 residues. CDR1 and CDR2 from the germline V gene are MNHNY and SVGAGI (reference sequence). Trimming removed 7 bases at V and 10 bases at J, with 14 bases between. CDR3 sequence: CASIPTVNSPLHF. The CDR3 bases are TGTGCCAGCATTCCGACAGTAAACTCACCCCTCCACTTT.

The chain is built from TRBV9 and TRBJ1-2; 8 positions agree with TRBD1. Germline V CDR1 and CDR2: SGDLS, YYNGEE. The V gene end was trimmed by 2 bases and the J gene end by 8 bases; junction bases not matched to a gene: 17. The CDR3 is 17 residues long. This chain's CDR3 is CASSVTQGAAVDGGYTF. CDR3 coding DNA: TGTGCCAGCAGCGTGACGCAGGGGGCCGCGGTCGACGGGGGCTACACCTTC.

This clone has just a few counts. The chain carries TRBV2 and TRBJ2-2; TRBD1 matches 8 bases. V trimming: 1 base; J trimming: 6 bases; junction bases outside the gene matches: 7. CDR3 length equals 16 residues. Germline assignment: CDR1 SNHLY and CDR2 FYNNEI. CDR3 DNA sequence: TGTGCCAGCAGTGAAGAGGGCAGGGGGCTGGCCGGGGAGCTGTTTTTT. Its protein product is CASSEEGRGLAGELFF.

V and J are TRBV5-4 and TRBJ2-7, with a tentative D call TRBD2 (6 bases). The CDR3 is made up of 13 amino acids. Germline-derived CDR1 and CDR2 are SGHNT and YYREEE (reference sequence). Trimming took 4 bases from V and 5 from J, leaving 13 bases between them. The CDR3 protein is CASSLGWEDEQYF. CDR3 bases: TGTGCCAGCAGCCTGGGCTGGGAGGACGAGCAGTACTTC. Full variable domain (remainder filled in from reference TRBV5-4 and TRBJ2-7): ETGVTQSPTHLIKTRGQQVTLRCSSQSGHNTVSWYQQALGQGPQFIFQYYREEENGRGNFPPRFSGLQFPNYSSELNVNALELDDSALYLCASSLGWEDEQYFGPGTRLTVT.